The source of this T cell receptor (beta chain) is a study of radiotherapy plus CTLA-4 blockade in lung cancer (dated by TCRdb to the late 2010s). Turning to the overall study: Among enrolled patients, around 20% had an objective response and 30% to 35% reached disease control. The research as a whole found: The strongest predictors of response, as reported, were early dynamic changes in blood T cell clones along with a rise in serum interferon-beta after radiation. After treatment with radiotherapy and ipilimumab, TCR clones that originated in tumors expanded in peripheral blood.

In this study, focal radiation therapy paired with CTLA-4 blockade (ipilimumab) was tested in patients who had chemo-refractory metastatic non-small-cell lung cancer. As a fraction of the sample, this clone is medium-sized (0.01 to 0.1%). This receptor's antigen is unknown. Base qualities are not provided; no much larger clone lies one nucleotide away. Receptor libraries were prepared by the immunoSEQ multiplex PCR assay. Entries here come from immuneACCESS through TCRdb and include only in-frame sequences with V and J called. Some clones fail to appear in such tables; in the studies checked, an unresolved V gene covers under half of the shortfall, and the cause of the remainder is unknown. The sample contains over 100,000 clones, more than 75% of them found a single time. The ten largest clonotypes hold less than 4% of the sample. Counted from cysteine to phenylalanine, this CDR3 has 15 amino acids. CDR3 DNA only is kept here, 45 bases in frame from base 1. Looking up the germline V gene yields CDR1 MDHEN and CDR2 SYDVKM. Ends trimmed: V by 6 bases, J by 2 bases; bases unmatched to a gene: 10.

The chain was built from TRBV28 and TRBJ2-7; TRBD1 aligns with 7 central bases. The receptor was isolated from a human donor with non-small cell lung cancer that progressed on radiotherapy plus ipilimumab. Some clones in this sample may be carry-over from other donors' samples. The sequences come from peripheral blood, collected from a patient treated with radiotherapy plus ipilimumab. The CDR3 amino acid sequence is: CASSRLDRATYEQYF. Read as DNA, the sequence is TGTGCCAGCAGCCGCCTCGACAGGGCAACCTACGAGCAGTACTTC.